This T cell receptor beta chain was captured by sequencing in a study of T-cell memory formation after mild COVID-19. This clonotype has a handful of counts. TCRdb independently ran MiXCR on the 5' RACE reads; one entry per CDR3 protein. The table records roughly 250,000 distinct CDR3 sequences, around 17% of them present only once. The TCR sequence derives from a man aged 18 to 30 who had mild COVID-19 (a few samples of this study predate the infection). Cell type and time point are not known. The sample consisted of PBMCs or a T cell subset sorted from them (not recorded which).

As DNA, the CDR3 is TGTGCCAGCAGCTTAAACGCCCAGGGTGTGAACACTGAAGCTTTCTTT. It encodes CASSLNAQGVNTEAFF. V gene TRBV7-3 combines with J gene TRBJ1-1; possibly TRBD1 for D (5 bases). The CDR3 is made up of 16 amino acids. Germline assignment: CDR1 SGHTA and CDR2 FQGTGA. Trimming removed 1 base from V and 0 bases from J, with 12 bases in between.